A single sample gave rise to the 7 T cell receptor beta chains below, sequenced in a study of OX40 agonist ivuxolimab in advanced cancers. Here immunoSEQ multiplex PCR was the method, and the copy in TCRdb shows in-frame clones only, minus some. Of some 50,000 clones in the sample, approximately 78% were seen once. Sequenced here: CD4+ or CD8+ T cells sorted from blood, sampled in a trial of the OX40 agonist ivuxolimab. The receptors here all came from an adult with an advanced solid tumor such as melanoma, head and neck, liver or kidney cancer.

This chain uses TRBV7-8 with TRBJ1-5, with 8 bases fitting TRBD1. CDR3 length: 17 residues. Trimming took 3 bases from V and 2 from J; bases not matched to a gene: 9. Per the germline V gene, CDR1 is SGHVS and CDR2 is FQNEAQ. DNA of the CDR3: TGTGCCAGCAGCTTGCGAGACAGGGGAAATGGCAATCAGCCCCAGCATTTT. Translating gives CASSLRDRGNGNQPQHF.

This rearrangement joins TRBV10-1 to TRBJ2-5, with a weak D call TRBD1 (5 bases). Germline V gene sequence: CDR1 WNHNN, CDR2 SYGVQD (reference sequence). Trimming removed 1 base at V and 8 bases at J, with 11 bases between. The CDR3 sequence is 13 residues long. The CDR3 sequence is CASSECQGCTQYF. The CDR3 nucleotides read TGCGCCAGCAGTGAGTGCCAGGGTTGCACCCAGTACTTC.

The J gene is TRBJ2-3, the V gene TRBV19; 7 bases are a match to TRBD2. The CDR3 is 11 residues long. Unmatched junction bases numbered 5, after V lost 3 bases and J lost 14 bases. Germline values: CDR1 LNHDA, CDR2 SQIVND (reference sequence). Written as DNA, the CDR3 is TGTGCCAGTAGTATTAGGGAGGGTGGGTATTTT. Translated, it gives CASSIREGGYF.

The chain couples TRBV5-6 to TRBJ1-4, with 7 nucleotides matching TRBD1. Germline lookup yields CDR1 SGHDT and CDR2 YYEEEE. CDR3 length equals 14 residues. V was clipped by 4 bases and J by 2 bases; unmatched bases: 2. For the CDR3, the DNA is TGTGCCAGCAGCGTCAGGGGGACTAATGAAAAACTGTTTTTT. Its translation: CASSVRGTNEKLFF.

The chain employs TRBV9 and TRBJ1-1, with D possibly matching TRBD1 (5 bases). The CDR3 extends over 15 amino acids. V gave up 2 bases and J gave up 0 bases, with 11 bases separating them. Germline CDR1 and CDR2: SGDLS and YYNGEE. CDR3 bases: TGTGCCAGCAGCGTGCGGGACCTAATGAACACTGAAGCTTTCTTT. Protein sequence: CASSVRDLMNTEAFF.

Of note for this clone: The sample has other DNA sequences that encode this CDR3 too. The V and J genes are TRBV5-4 and TRBJ2-3; 8 nucleotides line up with TRBD2. CDR1 is SGHNT, CDR2 YYREEE, per germline (reference sequence). Unmatched junction bases numbered 5, after V lost 0 bases and J lost 2 bases. The CDR3 has 16 amino acids. The CDR3 nucleotides read TGTGCCAGCAGCTTGGCCGGGGGGGGCTCCACAGATACGCAGTATTTT. This codes for CASSLAGGGSTDTQYF.

This rearrangement joins TRBV14 to TRBJ2-7; either TRBD1 or TRBD2 may supply D (5 bases each). CDR3 length equals 14 residues. V was pared by 0 bases and J by 4 bases, with 10 bases between. Germline V lookup: CDR1 SGHDN, CDR2 FVKESK. The CDR3 spells CASSQEWGTYEQYF. The DNA for the CDR3 is TGTGCCAGCAGCCAAGAGTGGGGGACGTACGAGCAGTACTTC.